One and the same sample provided the 11 T cell receptor beta chains below, sequenced in a study of blood T cell repertoires in COVID-19. The method was immunoSEQ multiplex PCR; TCRdb's version includes in-frame clones alone and lacks a portion of them. Of roughly 280,000 clones in the sample, 86% were seen once. Sample: peripheral blood. The receptors were sampled from a man younger than 45 with active or convalescent COVID-19.

J is TRBJ2-1 and V is TRBV2; possible D gene TRBD1, 5 bases. V lost 3 bases, J lost 7 bases, and 7 bases lay in between. The CDR3 spans 12 residues. Germline CDR1 reads SNHLY; CDR2 reads FYNNEI. CDR3 region: CASSDQGNEQFF. The CDR3 nucleotides read TGTGCCAGCAGTGACCAGGGAAATGAGCAGTTCTTC.

In this sample, this clone turned up a few times. The chain employs TRBV19 and TRBJ1-6, with no clear D. In germline, CDR1 is LNHDA, CDR2 SQIVND (reference sequence). CDR3 length equals 14 residues. V was pared by 7 bases and J by 1 base, with 8 bases between. CDR3 protein: CASTEVSYNSPLHF. The CDR3 nucleotides are TGTGCCAGTACGGAGGTTTCCTATAATTCACCCCTCCACTTT.

The chain has TRBV18 and TRBJ2-7, with D maybe TRBD2 (6 bases). This CDR3 is built from 15 residues. Germline V CDR1 and CDR2: KGHSH, LQKENI. V dropped 8 bases and J dropped 6 bases, with 23 bases sitting between them. The CDR3, as DNA: TGTGCCAGCACCGACCTGGGAGCGGCGGAGGGCGAGCAGTACTTC. This gives the protein CASTDLGAAEGEQYF. Based on the CDR3 plus reference TRBV18 and TRBJ2-7, the full variable domain is NAGVMQNPRHLVRRRGQEARLRCSPMKGHSHVYWYRQLPEEGLKFMVYLQKENIIDESGMPKERFSAEFPKEGPSILRIQQVVRGDSAAYFCASTDLGAAEGEQYFGPGTRLTVT.

The CDR3 DNA follows: TGCGCCAGCAGCCAGAGGACAGGGGTTGGAACTGAAGCTTTCTTT. Translating gives CASSQRTGVGTEAFF. The J gene is TRBJ1-1, the V gene TRBV4-1, with TRBD1 matching 9 bases. The CDR3 consists of 15 residues. Looked up from germline, CDR1 is MGHRA and CDR2 is YSYEKL. With 3 bases clipped from V and 5 bases from J, the junction kept 7 bases outside the gene matches.

This chain links TRBV28 with TRBJ2-7, with D possibly matching TRBD2 (6 bases). V was cut by 8 bases and J by 7 bases, with 15 bases left in between. CDR3 length: 12 amino acids. CDR1 is MDHEN, CDR2 SYDVKM, per germline. In DNA, the CDR3 is TGTGCCAGCCGCATCACGGGGAGGGAGCAGTACTTC. Its protein product is CASRITGREQYF. Supplemented by reference TRBV28 and TRBJ2-7, the full variable domain reads DVKVTQSSRYLVKRTGEKVFLECVQDMDHENMFWYRQDPGLGLRLIYFSYDVKMKEKGDIPEGYSVSREKKERFSLILESASTNQTSMYLCASRITGREQYFGPGTRLTVT.

The chain links TRBV29-1 to TRBJ2-1; D not resolved. V was cut by 6 bases and J by 8 bases, with 14 bases left in between. The CDR3 spans 12 residues. Germline V gives CDR1 SQVTM, CDR2 ANQGSEA. The CDR3 here is CSVIPRRYEQFF. CDR3 nucleotides: TGCAGCGTAATACCGAGGCGGTATGAGCAGTTCTTC.

V and J are TRBV6-5 and TRBJ1-3, with D possibly TRBD1 on 6 matching bases. V gave up 0 bases and J gave up 4 bases, with 10 bases separating them. This CDR3 has 15 amino acids. Germline V gives CDR1 MNHEY, CDR2 SVGAGI. The DNA of the CDR3 is TGTGCCAGCAGTTACTCCGGGACAAACGGAAACACCATATATTTT. Translated: CASSYSGTNGNTIYF.

The gene calls are TRBV7-9 and TRBJ1-5, with 8 bases lining up with TRBD1. This CDR3 is 19 amino acids long. Germline CDR1 is SEHNR and CDR2 is FQNEAQ (reference sequence). V was clipped by 0 bases and J by 2 bases; unmatched bases: 12. The CDR3: CASSLASGGFFSRNQPQHF. The CDR3 DNA sequence: TGTGCCAGCAGCTTAGCGTCAGGGGGCTTCTTCTCGCGCAATCAGCCCCAGCATTTT.

In its sample, this clone was seen a few times. This sequence joins TRBV3-1 (or the pseudogene TRBV3-2) and TRBJ1-1, with D unresolved. V was cut by 4 bases and J by 1 base, with 10 bases left in between. Germline V lookup: CDR1 LGHDT, CDR2 YNNKEL (reference sequence). This CDR3 has 14 residues. This CDR3 reads CASSLGLGNTEAFF. CDR3 nucleotide sequence: TGTGCCAGCAGCCTCGGACTTGGGAACACTGAAGCTTTCTTT.

The chain uses TRBV7-9 and TRBJ2-7; D is possibly TRBD2 (6 bases). The ends were cut back, 1 base at V and 3 bases at J, with 19 bases in the middle. Per the germline V gene, CDR1 is SEHNR and CDR2 is FQNEAQ (reference sequence). The CDR3 loop spans 17 amino acids. The DNA of the CDR3 is TGTGCCAGCAGCTTAGGGCAGAACAGGCTGCGGGGCTACGAGCAGTACTTC. Translated, it gives CASSLGQNRLRGYEQYF. Looking up the rest from reference TRBV7-9 and TRBJ2-7 gives the full variable domain: DTGVSQNPRHKITKRGQNVTFRCDPISEHNRLYWYRQTLGQGPEFLTYFQNEAQLEKSRLLSDRFSAERPKGSFSTLEIQRTEQGDSAMYLCASSLGQNRLRGYEQYFGPGTRLTVT.

CDR3 amino acids: CASSTGDRYGYTF. CDR3 in DNA: TGTGCCAGTAGCACAGGCGACCGCTATGGCTACACCTTC. The rearrangement uses TRBV19 and TRBJ1-2; weak D call: TRBD1 (5 bases). V dropped 6 bases and J dropped 4 bases, with 12 bases sitting between them. The CDR3 has 13 amino acids. Germline V gene data show CDR1 as LNHDA and CDR2 as SQIVND (reference sequence). Using reference TRBV19 and TRBJ1-2 for the parts outside the CDR3, the full variable domain is DGGITQSPKYLFRKEGQNVTLSCEQNLNHDAMYWYRQDPGQGLRLIYYSQIVNDFQKGDIAEGYSVSREKKESFPLTVTSAQKNPTAFYLCASSTGDRYGYTFGSGTRLTVV.